One and the same sample provided the 25 T cell receptor beta chains below, sequenced in a study of control samples from healthy donors and cancer patients. TCRdb's table, derived via immunoSEQ multiplex PCR, lists solely in-frame clones and lacks some. The sample lists 390,000 or so clones, roughly 90% seen once, with around 6.8% in the top ten. Sequencing was performed on PBMCs. Receptors originate from a man aged 35-49 years with head and neck cancer.

This clone showed up just once. The genes are TRBV19 and TRBJ1-5; perhaps TRBD1 as D (5 bases). Germline CDR1 reads LNHDA; CDR2 reads SQIVND (reference sequence). The CDR3 has 19 residues. The V and J ends lost 6 bases and 1 base respectively, with 25 bases between them. CDR3 bases: TGTGCCAGTAGGGGCATCCGGGGCGCGGATCCCTGGAGCAATCAGCCCCAGCATTTT. Protein sequence: CASRGIRGADPWSNQPQHF.

The chain links TRBV18 to TRBJ1-1, with 7 bases that match TRBD1. Germline-derived CDR1 and CDR2 are KGHSH and LQKENI. With V trimmed by 3 bases and J by 4 bases, 8 bases remained unmatched. There are 15 residues in the CDR3. The CDR3, as DNA: TGTGCCAGCTCACCCGGACAGGCCCGGAGCACTGAAGCTTTCTTT. Its translation is CASSPGQARSTEAFF. Looking up the rest from reference TRBV18 and TRBJ1-1 gives the full variable domain: NAGVMQNPRHLVRRRGQEARLRCSPMKGHSHVYWYRQLPEEGLKFMVYLQKENIIDESGMPKERFSAEFPKEGPSILRIQQVVRGDSAAYFCASSPGQARSTEAFFGQGTRLTVV.

The gene calls are TRBV4-1 and TRBJ2-1, with a weak D call TRBD2 (6 bases). The CDR3 contains 19 residues. Trimming left V 4 bases short and J 8 bases short, with 30 bases between. The germline V gene encodes CDR1 MGHRA and CDR2 YSYEKL. This CDR3 is CASSLLFGGAAEFIDEQFF. The CDR3 bases are TGCGCCAGCAGCCTCCTGTTTGGCGGGGCAGCGGAGTTTATCGATGAGCAGTTCTTC.

The chain employs TRBV18 and TRBJ2-3; D not resolved. From germline, CDR1 is KGHSH and CDR2 LQKENI. This CDR3 spans 14 amino acids. Trimming shortened V by 2 bases and J by 4 bases, and 10 bases separated the two germline ends. The CDR3 nucleotides are TGTGCCAGCTCACCAACCAATCGGCCAGATACGCAGTATTTT. The encoded protein is CASSPTNRPDTQYF.

The rearrangement uses TRBV4-3 and TRBJ2-7; tentatively, D is TRBD1 (6 bases). This CDR3 spans 17 amino acids. V lost 2 bases, J lost 5 bases, and 22 bases lay in between. Germline CDR1 reads LGHNA; CDR2 reads YSLEER. The CDR3, as DNA: TGCGCCAGCAGCCAACTTTCTTTTGGGACAATAGGCCACGAGCAGTACTTC. Its protein is CASSQLSFGTIGHEQYF.

A single count supports this clone. This chain joins TRBV7-3 and TRBJ2-5; maybe TRBD2 (7 bases). V was clipped by 4 bases and J by 3 bases, with 12 bases between them. In germline, CDR1 is SGHTA, CDR2 FQGTGA. This CDR3 region has 14 residues. The chain's CDR3 is CASSWGGGEETQYF. Here the CDR3 DNA reads TGTGCCAGCAGCTGGGGAGGGGGTGAAGAGACCCAGTACTTC.

This clone was detected only once. The chain links TRBV4-3 to TRBJ2-3; D is uncertain. Looked up from germline, CDR1 is LGHNA and CDR2 is YSLEER. V lost 6 bases to trimming and J lost 0 bases, with 10 bases between them. This CDR3 contains 14 residues. Written as DNA, the CDR3 is TGCGCCAGCAGAGACTCAGCTAGCACAGATACGCAGTATTTT. Its translation is CASRDSASTDTQYF.

This chain links TRBV5-6 with TRBJ2-2; possible D gene TRBD1, 6 bases. This CDR3 has 15 amino acids. V gave up 1 base and J gave up 1 base, with 8 bases separating them. CDR1 is SGHDT, CDR2 YYEEEE, per germline. This CDR3 is CASSLRTVNTGELFF. The DNA of the CDR3 is TGTGCCAGCAGCTTGAGGACAGTGAACACCGGGGAGCTGTTTTTT.

The chain recombines TRBV7-8 with TRBJ1-5; 7 nucleotides agree with TRBD1. Germline-derived CDR1 and CDR2 are SGHVS and FQNEAQ. The junction had 4 bases not matched to a gene; V was cut back by 4 bases and J by 1 base. CDR3 length: 15 amino acids. The CDR3 reads CASSSQGLSNQPQHF. CDR3 bases: TGTGCCAGCAGCTCACAGGGGTTGAGCAATCAGCCCCAGCATTTT.

The chain combines TRBV30 with TRBJ1-4; 7 bases align to TRBD1. Germline values: CDR1 GTSNPN, CDR2 SVGIG (reference sequence). V dropped 4 bases and J dropped 5; count of bases not matched to a gene: 10. This CDR3 is built from 15 residues. CDR3 amino acids: CAWNAGRQGNEKLFF. The CDR3 DNA sequence: TGTGCCTGGAACGCTGGACGACAGGGAAATGAAAAACTGTTTTTT.

Notes on this clone: In the same sample, other DNA sequences code for this CDR3. CDR3 region: CASSPQGATNEKLFF. In nucleotides, the CDR3 is TGTGCCAGTAGTCCCCAGGGGGCAACTAATGAAAAACTGTTTTTT. The chain has TRBV19 and TRBJ1-4; 7 nucleotides align to TRBD1. This CDR3 is 15 amino acids long. Unmatched junction bases numbered 3, after V lost 5 bases and J lost 0 bases. Germline V CDR1 and CDR2: LNHDA, SQIVND (reference sequence).

CDR3 loop: CASSLLRKGDQPQHF. Written as DNA, the CDR3 is TGTGCCAGTAGTCTTCTCAGGAAGGGGGATCAGCCCCAGCATTTT. The chain uses TRBV19 and TRBJ1-5; tentative D call: TRBD1 (6 bases). The V end was cut by 5 bases, the J end by 5 bases, with 16 bases between. This CDR3 comprises 15 residues. Germline CDR1 LNHDA, CDR2 SQIVND (reference sequence).

This chain joins TRBV6-1 and TRBJ1-4; weak D call: TRBD1 (6 bases). V was pared by 3 bases and J by 8 bases, with 19 bases between. CDR1 is MNHNS, CDR2 SASEGT, per germline. This CDR3 has 16 amino acids. In DNA form, the CDR3 reads TGTGCCAGCAGTGAGACGGTTTACAGGGCTGAGGAAAAACTGTTTTTT. Translated, it gives CASSETVYRAEEKLFF.

The chain uses TRBV4-1 and TRBJ2-7; D gene unclear. The CDR3 runs 15 residues. V lost 3 bases, J lost 5 bases, and 17 bases lay in between. Germline CDR1 MGHRA, CDR2 YSYEKL. The CDR3 DNA sequence: TGCGCCAGCAGCCACGCCCAATCCAAAAGAGACGAGCAGTACTTC. Translated: CASSHAQSKRDEQYF.

This clone has at least ten counts. This chain links TRBV5-4 with TRBJ1-2; D not certain. CDR1 and CDR2 (germline): SGHNT, YYREEE (reference sequence). V lost 3 bases and J 3 bases, leaving 9 bases between the germline ends. CDR3 size: 13 residues. The CDR3 loop is CASSSKHYYGYTF. The CDR3, as DNA: TGTGCCAGCAGCTCAAAACATTACTATGGCTACACCTTC.

The CDR3 DNA is TGTGCCAGCAGCTTGGCCCTGACAGGCCGACCCTACGAGCAGTACTTC. This translates into CASSLALTGRPYEQYF. V gene TRBV5-6 combines with J gene TRBJ2-7, with TRBD1 as a possible D gene (6 bases). Germline V gene data show CDR1 as SGHDT and CDR2 as YYEEEE. The CDR3 length is 16 residues. Trimming took off 0 bases at V and 2 bases at J, with 15 bases between the two ends.

This chain joins TRBV3-1 (or the pseudogene TRBV3-2) and TRBJ2-5, with a weak D call TRBD2 (5 bases). The length of the CDR3 is 14 residues. The V end was cut by 1 base, the J end by 5 bases, with 11 bases between. Per the germline V gene, CDR1 is LGHDT and CDR2 is YNNKEL (reference sequence). The CDR3 is CASSQGASRETQYF. In DNA, the CDR3 is TGTGCCAGCAGCCAAGGGGCTAGCCGGGAGACCCAGTACTTC.

This clone has just one count. This chain joins TRBV28 and TRBJ2-2; TRBD1 matches at 7 bases. J lost 1 base, V lost 4 bases, and 3 bases had no gene match. The CDR3 loop spans 15 amino acids. Germline lookup yields CDR1 MDHEN and CDR2 SYDVKM. CDR3 bases: TGTGCCAGCAGTTGGGGGACAGTGAACACCGGGGAGCTGTTTTTT. Protein product: CASSWGTVNTGELFF.

The table lists this clone with a few counts. J is TRBJ1-1 and V is TRBV5-6; 7 nucleotides align to TRBD1. The V gene end was trimmed by 1 base and the J gene end by 4 bases; junction bases not matched to a gene: 10. Germline assignment: CDR1 SGHDT and CDR2 YYEEEE. There are 16 residues in the CDR3. The CDR3 sequence: CASSLLAGGLGTEAFF. The CDR3 region has the DNA TGTGCCAGCAGCTTGTTAGCAGGGGGATTGGGCACTGAAGCTTTCTTT.

V and J are TRBV6-5 and TRBJ1-1; no reliable D call. Germline CDR1 and CDR2: MNHEY and SVGAGI. The CDR3 contains 13 residues. The ends were cut back, 9 bases at V and 0 bases at J, with 11 bases in the middle. The CDR3 DNA follows: TGTGCCAGTCAAAGGCAGATGAACACTGAAGCTTTCTTT. It is translated as CASQRQMNTEAFF.

This clone is a singleton in its sample. The rearrangement uses TRBV18 and TRBJ2-7, with 8 bases aligning to TRBD1. CDR1 is KGHSH, CDR2 LQKENI, per germline. The CDR3 is 17 residues long. Unmatched junction bases numbered 15, after V lost 3 bases and J lost 5 bases. CDR3 sequence: CASSPPRGDRGFHEQYF. Written as DNA, the CDR3 is TGTGCCAGCTCACCCCCTCGGGGAGACAGGGGATTTCACGAGCAGTACTTC.

The V call is TRBV29-1, the J call TRBJ1-1; 8 positions agree with TRBD1. With V trimmed by 8 bases and J by 5 bases, 7 bases remained unmatched. The germline gives CDR1 SQVTM, CDR2 ANQGSEA. The CDR3 spans 12 residues. CDR3 coding DNA: TGCAGCCTGGGAACAGGGGGTACTGAAGCTTTCTTT. Its protein is CSLGTGGTEAFF. The full variable domain, rest sourced from reference TRBV29-1 and TRBJ1-1, is SAVISQKPSRDICQRGTSLTIQCQVDSQVTMMFWYRQQPGQSLTLIATANQGSEATYESGFVIDKFPISRPNLTFSTLTVSNMSPEDSSIYLCSLGTGGTEAFFGQGTRLTVV.

The rearrangement joins TRBV5-6 to TRBJ1-2, with TRBD1 identical over 7 bases. Germline V gives CDR1 SGHDT, CDR2 YYEEEE. CDR3 size: 14 residues. V lost 1 base and J lost 7; bases outside the gene matches: 7. The CDR3 sequence: CASSLSQGVSGYTF. Here the CDR3 DNA reads TGTGCCAGCAGCTTGAGTCAGGGGGTGAGTGGCTACACCTTC.

This sequence joins TRBV28 and TRBJ1-4; possibly TRBD1 for D (5 bases). Germline-derived CDR1 and CDR2 are MDHEN and SYDVKM. Trimming removed 4 bases from V and 7 bases from J, with 19 bases in between. CDR3 length equals 16 residues. Here the CDR3 DNA reads TGTGCCAGCAGTTCCCCCTCTGGCGCCACAGGTGAAAAACTGTTTTTT. It is translated as CASSSPSGATGEKLFF.

The chain has TRBV9 and TRBJ2-1; tentatively, D is TRBD2 (5 bases). Trimming removed 1 base from V and 8 bases from J, with 19 bases in between. CDR1 and CDR2 (germline): SGDLS, YYNGEE. The length of the CDR3 is 16 residues. CDR3 in amino acids: CASSVIPQRLYHEQFF. The CDR3, as DNA: TGTGCCAGCAGCGTAATCCCCCAGCGGCTGTACCATGAGCAGTTCTTC. The full variable domain, completed using reference TRBV9 and TRBJ2-1, is DSGVTQTPKHLITATGQRVTLRCSPRSGDLSVYWYQQSLDQGLQFLIQYYNGEERAKGNILERFSAQQFPDLHSELNLSSLELGDSALYFCASSVIPQRLYHEQFFGPGTRLTVL.